This T cell receptor beta chain was identified in a study of T cell responses to AZD1222 COVID-19 vaccine. Study-wide findings and caveats: Baseline seropositivity occurred in only six AZD1222 recipients.

A remark on this clone: Its antigen is undetermined.

The method was immunoSEQ multiplex PCR; TCRdb's version includes in-frame clones alone and lacks a portion of them. The sample holds some 150,000 clones, 88% seen once. This clonotype was sampled from an adult who received the MenACWY meningococcal vaccine as a control. Here the sequenced sample was peripheral blood, taken 28 days after the second dose of the MenACWY control vaccine.

Here the CDR3 DNA reads TGTGCCAGCAGCCAGAGGGTACAGTCCGGGGAGCTGTTTTTT. Translating it yields CASSQRVQSGELFF. The chain couples TRBV4-2 to TRBJ2-2; a weak D match, TRBD2 (5 bases). Germline V lookup: CDR1 LGHNA, CDR2 YNFKEQ. Trimming removed 3 bases at V and 6 bases at J, with 11 bases between. The CDR3 is 14 residues long.